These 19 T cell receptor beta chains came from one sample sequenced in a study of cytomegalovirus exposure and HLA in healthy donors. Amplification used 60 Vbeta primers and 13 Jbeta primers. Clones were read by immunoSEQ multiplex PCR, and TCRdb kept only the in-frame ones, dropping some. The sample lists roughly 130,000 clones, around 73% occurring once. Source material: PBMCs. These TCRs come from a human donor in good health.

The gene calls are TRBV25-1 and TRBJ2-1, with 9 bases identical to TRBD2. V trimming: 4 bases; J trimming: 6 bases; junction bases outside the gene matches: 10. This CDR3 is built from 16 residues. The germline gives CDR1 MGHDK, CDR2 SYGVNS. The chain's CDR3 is CASSGNIAGAGNEQFF. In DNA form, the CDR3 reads TGTGCCAGCAGTGGGAATATAGCGGGAGCGGGCAATGAGCAGTTCTTC.

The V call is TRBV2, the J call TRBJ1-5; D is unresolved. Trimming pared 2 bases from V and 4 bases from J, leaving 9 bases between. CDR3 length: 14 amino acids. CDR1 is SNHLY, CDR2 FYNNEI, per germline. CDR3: CASSELWENQPQHF. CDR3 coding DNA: TGTGCCAGCAGTGAATTGTGGGAGAATCAGCCCCAGCATTTT.

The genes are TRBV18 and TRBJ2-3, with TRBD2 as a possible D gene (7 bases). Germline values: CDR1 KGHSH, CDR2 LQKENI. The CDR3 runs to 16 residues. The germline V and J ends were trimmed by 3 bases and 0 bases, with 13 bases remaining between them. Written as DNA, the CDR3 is TGTGCCAGCTCACCTAAGGCGGGGGCTAGCACAGATACGCAGTATTTT. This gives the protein CASSPKAGASTDTQYF.

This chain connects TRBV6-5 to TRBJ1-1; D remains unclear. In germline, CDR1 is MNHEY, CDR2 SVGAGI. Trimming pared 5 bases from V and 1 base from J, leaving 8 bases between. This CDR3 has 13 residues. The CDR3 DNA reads TGTGCCAGCAGTCCATTGAGGAACACTGAAGCTTTCTTT. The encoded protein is CASSPLRNTEAFF.

For the CDR3, the DNA is TGTGCCACCCTATCCCCGACAGGGTTCTATGGCTACACCTTC. Residues: CATLSPTGFYGYTF. V gene TRBV6-5 combines with J gene TRBJ1-2; 7 bases match TRBD1. V lost 10 bases to trimming and J lost 4 bases; unmatched junction nucleotides: 12. The CDR3 covers 14 residues. Germline-derived CDR1 and CDR2 are MNHEY and SVGAGI.

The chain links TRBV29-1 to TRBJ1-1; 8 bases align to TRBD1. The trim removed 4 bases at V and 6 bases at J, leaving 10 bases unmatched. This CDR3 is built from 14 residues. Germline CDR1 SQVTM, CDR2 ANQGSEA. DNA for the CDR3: TGCAGCGTTGCAGGACAGGGCTTCCTTTCTGAAGCTTTCTTT. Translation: CSVAGQGFLSEAFF.

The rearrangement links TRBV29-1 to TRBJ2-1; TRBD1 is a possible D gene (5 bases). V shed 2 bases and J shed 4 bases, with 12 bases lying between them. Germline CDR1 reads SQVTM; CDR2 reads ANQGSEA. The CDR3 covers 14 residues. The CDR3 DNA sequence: TGCAGCGTTGAATTCGGCCAGGGTTACAATGAGCAGTTCTTC. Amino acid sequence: CSVEFGQGYNEQFF.

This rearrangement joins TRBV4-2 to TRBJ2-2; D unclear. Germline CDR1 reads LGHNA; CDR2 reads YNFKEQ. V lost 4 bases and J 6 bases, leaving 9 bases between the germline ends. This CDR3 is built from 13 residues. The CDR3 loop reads CASSPPRAGELFF. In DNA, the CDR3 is TGTGCCAGCAGCCCCCCTAGAGCCGGGGAGCTGTTTTTT.

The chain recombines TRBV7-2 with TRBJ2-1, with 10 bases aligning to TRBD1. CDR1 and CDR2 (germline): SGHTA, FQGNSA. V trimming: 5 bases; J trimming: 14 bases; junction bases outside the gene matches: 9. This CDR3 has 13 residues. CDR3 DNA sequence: TGTGCCAGCAGCCCGACTCCGGGACAGGGGAAGTTCTTC. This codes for CASSPTPGQGKFF. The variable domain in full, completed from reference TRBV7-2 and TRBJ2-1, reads GAGVSQSPSNKVTEKGKDVELRCDPISGHTALYWYRQSLGQGLEFLIYFQGNSAPDKSGLPSDRFSAERTGGSVSTLTIQRTQQEDSAVYLCASSPTPGQGKFFGPGTRLTVL.

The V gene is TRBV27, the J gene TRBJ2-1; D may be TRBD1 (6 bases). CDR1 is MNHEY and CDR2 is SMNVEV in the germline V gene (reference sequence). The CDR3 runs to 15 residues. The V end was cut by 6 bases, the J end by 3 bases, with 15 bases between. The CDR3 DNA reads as TGTGCCAGCAGCCCCTCGACAGGCTACTACAATGAGCAGTTCTTC. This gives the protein CASSPSTGYYNEQFF.

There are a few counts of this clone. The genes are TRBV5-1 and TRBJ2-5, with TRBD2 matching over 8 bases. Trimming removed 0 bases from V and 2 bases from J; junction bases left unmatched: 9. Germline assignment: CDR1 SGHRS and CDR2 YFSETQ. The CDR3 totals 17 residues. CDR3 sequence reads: CASSLDPLAGIQETQYF. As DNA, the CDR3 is TGCGCCAGCAGCTTGGATCCCCTAGCGGGTATTCAAGAGACCCAGTACTTC.

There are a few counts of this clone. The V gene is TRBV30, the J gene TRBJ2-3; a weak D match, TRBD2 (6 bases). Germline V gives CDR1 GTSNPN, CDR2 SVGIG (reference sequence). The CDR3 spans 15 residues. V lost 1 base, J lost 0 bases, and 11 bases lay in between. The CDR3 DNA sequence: TGTGCCTGGAGTGGCGGGACGGTTAGCACAGATACGCAGTATTTT. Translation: CAWSGGTVSTDTQYF.

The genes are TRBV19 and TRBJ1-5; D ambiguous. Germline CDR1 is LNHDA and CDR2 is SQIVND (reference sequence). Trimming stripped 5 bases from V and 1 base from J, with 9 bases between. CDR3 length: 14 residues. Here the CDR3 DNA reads TGTGCCAGTAGTTCCGGGAACAGCAATCAGCCCCAGCATTTT. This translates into CASSSGNSNQPQHF.

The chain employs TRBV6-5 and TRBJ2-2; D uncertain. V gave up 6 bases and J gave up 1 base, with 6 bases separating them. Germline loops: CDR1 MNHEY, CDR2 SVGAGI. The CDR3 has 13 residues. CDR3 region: CASSPGNTGELFF. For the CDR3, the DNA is TGTGCCAGCAGCCCGGGGAACACCGGGGAGCTGTTTTTT.

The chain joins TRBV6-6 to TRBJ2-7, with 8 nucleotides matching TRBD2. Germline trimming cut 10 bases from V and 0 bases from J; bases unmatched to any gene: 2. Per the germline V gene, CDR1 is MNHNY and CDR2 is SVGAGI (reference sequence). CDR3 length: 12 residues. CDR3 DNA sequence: TGTGCCACCGGGGGGGGCTCCTACGAGCAGTACTTC. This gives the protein CATGGGSYEQYF.

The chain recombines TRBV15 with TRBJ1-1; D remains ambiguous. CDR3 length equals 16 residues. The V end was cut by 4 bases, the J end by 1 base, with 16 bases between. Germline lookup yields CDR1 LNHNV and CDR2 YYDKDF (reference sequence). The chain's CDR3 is CATSTRSAPGNTEAFF. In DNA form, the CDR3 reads TGTGCCACCAGCACCAGATCGGCCCCAGGGAACACTGAAGCTTTCTTT.

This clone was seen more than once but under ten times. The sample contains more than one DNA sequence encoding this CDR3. The CDR3 loop reads CASSSGGYNEQFF. CDR3 coding DNA: TGTGCCAGCAGCTCCGGAGGATACAATGAGCAGTTCTTC. This chain links TRBV7-3 with TRBJ2-1; TRBD2 is a possible D gene (5 bases). The CDR3 has 13 residues. The V and J ends lost 4 bases and 4 bases respectively, with 8 bases between them. Germline V lookup: CDR1 SGHTA, CDR2 FQGTGA. Combining the CDR3 with reference TRBV7-3 and TRBJ2-1 gives the whole variable domain GAGVSQTPSNKVTEKGKYVELRCDPISGHTALYWYRQSLGQGPEFLIYFQGTGAADDSGLPNDRFFAVRPEGSVSTLKIQRTERGDSAVYLCASSSGGYNEQFFGPGTRLTVL.

CDR3 in amino acids: CASSLAGFAWNTEAFF. The CDR3 DNA follows: TGTGCCAGCAGTTTAGCCGGTTTTGCGTGGAACACTGAAGCTTTCTTT. This chain links TRBV28 with TRBJ1-1; D unresolved. The CDR3 totals 16 residues. The V end lost 2 bases, the J end lost 1 base, and 14 bases lay between the germline ends. Germline-derived CDR1 and CDR2 are MDHEN and SYDVKM.

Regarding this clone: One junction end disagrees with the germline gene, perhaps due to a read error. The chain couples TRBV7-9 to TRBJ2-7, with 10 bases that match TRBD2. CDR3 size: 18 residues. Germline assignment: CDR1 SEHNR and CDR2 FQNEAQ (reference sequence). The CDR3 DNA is TGTTCCAGCAGCTTAGCCCTCCGGCAGCGGGGGGGCTCCTACGAGCAGTACTTC. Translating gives CSSSLALRQRGGSYEQYF. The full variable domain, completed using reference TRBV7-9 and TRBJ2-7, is DTGVSQNPRHKITKRGQNVTFRCDPISEHNRLYWYRQTLGQGPEFLTYFQNEAQLEKSRLLSDRFSAERPKGSFSTLEIQRTEQGDSAMYLCSSSLALRQRGGSYEQYFGPGTRLTVT.